This T cell receptor beta chain was profiled in a study of T cell responses to AZD1222 COVID-19 vaccine. Profiled with immunoSEQ multiplex PCR; TCRdb holds only in-frame clones, not every one. The sample shows around 110,000 clones, 75% to 95% of them seen only once. V was cut by 4 bases and J by 1 base, with 8 bases left in between. Germline lookup yields CDR1 SGHAT and CDR2 FQNNGV. CDR3 size: 13 residues. This rearrangement joins TRBV11-2 to TRBJ2-7; D remains unclear. The receptor comes from an adult who received the AZD1222 COVID-19 vaccine. The sequencing here drew on peripheral blood, taken 28 days after the second AZD1222 dose. As DNA, the CDR3 is TGTGCCAGCAGCTCACACGGTTCCTACGAGCAGTACTTC. Its translation: CASSSHGSYEQYF.